This T cell receptor beta chain was captured in a study of Ad26.COV2.S vaccination and SARS-CoV-2 variants. Overall study: Each vaccinee took Ad26.COV2.S intramuscularly, once or twice 56 days apart.

V lost 4 bases and J lost 7; bases outside the gene matches: 4. CDR1 GTSNPN and CDR2 SVGIG come from the germline V gene (reference sequence). This CDR3 region has 14 residues. Clones were sequenced by immunoSEQ multiplex PCR, and TCRdb holds only the in-frame ones, with some missing. The sample contains under 550,000 clones, around nine tenths of which appear only once. Treatment indicated: 19 received Ad26.COV2.S at low or high dose, single or two shots; roughly five received placebo; per-sample allocation not given. Day 63 after the first vaccine or placebo injection was the time point for sampling. Overall study results and limits: Measurement of non-spike TCR breadth gave similar results in vaccine and placebo recipients. Reportedly, after vaccination the spike-specific CD8+ and CD4+ T cell responses displayed substantial breadth.

The count of this clone is one. What it binds is unknown. The origin of this receptor is a person between 18 and 59 years old who received the Ad26.COV2.S COVID-19 vaccine or a placebo. The genes are TRBV30 and TRBJ2-1; 13 bases align to TRBD2. The sequenced sample was peripheral blood, obtained in a trial of Ad26.COV2.S vaccine versus placebo. The CDR3 DNA reads TGTGCCTGGAAGGGGACTAGCGGGATAAATGAGCAGTTCTTC. Amino acids: CAWKGTSGINEQFF.